The sequence of this T cell receptor beta chain was determined in a study of T cell responses to AZD1222 COVID-19 vaccine. Per germline, CDR1 MDHEN and CDR2 SYDVKM. This CDR3 has 17 amino acids. Trimming removed 3 bases at V and 1 base at J, with 18 bases between. Profiled with immunoSEQ multiplex PCR; TCRdb holds only in-frame clones, not every one. The sample consists of some 86,000 clones, 70% to 80% of them appearing once. The specimen comprised peripheral blood, sampled on day 0 of AZD1222 vaccination. The source of this sequence is an adult in good health. The rearrangement links TRBV28 to TRBJ1-2; D gene unclear. CDR3 bases: TGTGCCAGCAGTTTGGGCGGGTTACCCACTTATAACTATGGCTACACCTTC. Translating gives CASSLGGLPTYNYGYTF.